This T cell receptor beta chain was captured by sequencing in a study of shared clonotypes between healthy human individuals. Every immunoSEQ plate was one replicate of a subset's evenly spread DNA. Libraries were prepared by immunoSEQ multiplex PCR; TCRdb keeps only in-frame clonotypes and omits some of them. This table holds under 200,000 clones, 80% to 95% found once. The CDR3 covers 15 residues. The trim removed 5 bases at V and 8 bases at J, leaving 11 bases unmatched. Germline V gene data show CDR1 as SGHTA and CDR2 as FQGNSA. The clonotype comes from a woman younger than 45 in good health. The sequenced sample was naive CD4+ T cells sorted from blood. Indicated subset: CD45RA+ positively selected. This chain links TRBV7-2 with TRBJ2-1, with 8 bases lining up with TRBD2. The CDR3 bases are TGTGCCAGCAGCCGACGCGGGACTAGTCGATATGAGCAGTTCTTC. Encoded protein: CASSRRGTSRYEQFF.